This is a list of T cell receptor beta chains from one sample in a study of cytomegalovirus exposure and HLA in healthy donors. Assay: immunoSEQ multiplex PCR; the TCRdb copy retains only in-frame clones and omits some. Of about 210,000 clones in the sample, about 85% were seen once. Sequencing input: PBMCs. The receptor set was obtained from a woman between 50 and 59 years old in good health and CMV-seropositive. CDR3s include the opening cysteine and the closing phenylalanine or tryptophan.

CDR3aa: CASSYTGQRSYEQYF
v_gene: TRBV6-5
j_gene: TRBJ2-7

CDR3aa: CAWSLVVRYTF
v_gene: TRBV30
j_gene: TRBJ1-2

CDR3aa: CASSLGLAGDNEQFF
v_gene: TRBV5-4
j_gene: TRBJ2-1

CDR3aa: CASSLTAKGGYTF
v_gene: TRBV7-6
j_gene: TRBJ1-2

CDR3aa: CATSRDPRGGREQYF
v_gene: TRBV15
j_gene: TRBJ2-7

CDR3aa: CASSLGSGGYNEQFF
v_gene: TRBV13
j_gene: TRBJ2-1

CDR3aa: CASRSSTVRAFF
v_gene: TRBV28
j_gene: TRBJ1-1

CDR3aa: CASSLSGPGARNEQFF
v_gene: TRBV7-2
j_gene: TRBJ2-1

CDR3aa: CASSLLNGRGAFF
v_gene: TRBV7-2
j_gene: TRBJ1-1

CDR3aa: CASSVRWTGVPREQFF
v_gene: TRBV5-6
j_gene: TRBJ2-1

CDR3aa: CASSLDASGSTDTQYF
v_gene: TRBV5-1
j_gene: TRBJ2-3

CDR3aa: CASTVEHLGYTEAFF
v_gene: TRBV28
j_gene: TRBJ1-1

CDR3aa: CASSFIGTVQETQYF
v_gene: TRBV5-4
j_gene: TRBJ2-5

CDR3aa: CASSLRRLSSGNTIYF
v_gene: TRBV5-6
j_gene: TRBJ1-3

CDR3aa: CASSENVIGQTAYEQYF
v_gene: TRBV10-1
j_gene: TRBJ2-7

CDR3aa: CASIPGQGFGGELFF
v_gene: TRBV6-5
j_gene: TRBJ2-2

CDR3aa: CASSLDREGSPLHF
v_gene: TRBV7-7
j_gene: TRBJ1-6